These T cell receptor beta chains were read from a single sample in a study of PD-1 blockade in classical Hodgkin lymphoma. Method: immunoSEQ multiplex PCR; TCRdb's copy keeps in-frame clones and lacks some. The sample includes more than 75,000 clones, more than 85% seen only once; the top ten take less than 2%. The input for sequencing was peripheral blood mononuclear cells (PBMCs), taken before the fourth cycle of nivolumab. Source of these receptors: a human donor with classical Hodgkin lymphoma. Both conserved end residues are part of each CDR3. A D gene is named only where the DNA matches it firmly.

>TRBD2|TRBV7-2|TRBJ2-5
CASSLRPLAEGTQYF
TGTGCCAGCAGCTTAAGGCCCCTAGCGGAGGGGACCCAGTACTTC
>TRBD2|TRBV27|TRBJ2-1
CASSVVQGLAGAYEQFF
TGTGCCAGCAGTGTGGTACAGGGACTAGCGGGAGCCTATGAGCAGTTCTTC
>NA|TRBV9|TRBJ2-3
CASSGGADNTDTQYF
TGTGCCAGCAGCGGAGGAGCGGACAACACAGATACGCAGTATTTT
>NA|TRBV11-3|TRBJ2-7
CASSLPSLTLYEQYF
TGTGCCAGCAGCTTGCCTAGTTTAACTCTCTACGAGCAGTACTTC
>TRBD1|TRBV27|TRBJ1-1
CASRSDRDTEAFF
TGTGCCAGCAGGTCAGACAGGGACACTGAAGCTTTCTTT
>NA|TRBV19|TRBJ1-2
CASSLWTDNYGYTF
TGTGCCAGTAGTCTGTGGACAGACAACTATGGCTACACCTTC
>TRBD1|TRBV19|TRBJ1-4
CASSSLDRGEKLFF
TGTGCCAGTAGTTCATTGGACAGGGGTGAAAAACTGTTTTTT
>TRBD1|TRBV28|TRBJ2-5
CASSWTGAETQYF
TGTGCCAGCAGTTGGACAGGGGCAGAGACCCAGTACTTC
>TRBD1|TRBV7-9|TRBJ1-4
CASSRGQGDEKLFF
TGTGCCAGCAGTCGAGGACAGGGGGACGAAAAACTGTTTTTT
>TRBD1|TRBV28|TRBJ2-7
CASSLSDRGTYEQYF
TGTGCCAGCAGTTTATCAGACAGGGGGACCTACGAGCAGTACTTC
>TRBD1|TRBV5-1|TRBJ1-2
CASSLAPGQGGGDYGYTF
TGCGCCAGCAGCTTGGCCCCGGGACAGGGGGGCGGCGACTATGGCTACACCTTC
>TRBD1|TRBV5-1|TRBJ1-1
CASSFLGGSNTEAFF
TGCGCCAGCAGCTTCTTAGGGGGCTCGAACACTGAAGCTTTCTTT
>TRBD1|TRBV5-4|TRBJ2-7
CASSPGQGRYEQYF
TGTGCCAGCAGCCCGGGACAGGGCCGCTACGAGCAGTACTTC
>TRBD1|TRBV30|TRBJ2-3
CAWSRQGMDTQYF
TGTGCCTGGAGTCGACAGGGGATGGATACGCAGTATTTT
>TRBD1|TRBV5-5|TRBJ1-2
CASSVTGGWSYGYTF
TGTGCCAGCAGCGTAACAGGGGGCTGGTCCTATGGCTACACCTTC
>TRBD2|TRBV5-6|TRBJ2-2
CASSWLAEKFPGSGELFF
TGTGCCAGCAGTTGGCTAGCGGAAAAATTCCCTGGGAGCGGGGAGCTGTTTTTT
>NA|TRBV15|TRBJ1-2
CATSRGQGQGYGYTF
TGTGCCACCAGCAGAGGTCAGGGACAAGGCTATGGCTACACCTTC
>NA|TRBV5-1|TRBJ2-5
CASSQGRTQETQYF
TGCGCCAGCAGCCAAGGACGGACGCAAGAGACCCAGTACTTC
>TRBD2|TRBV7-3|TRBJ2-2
CASSAAGGPYTGELFF
TGTGCCAGCAGCGCCGCGGGAGGGCCTTACACCGGGGAGCTGTTTTTT
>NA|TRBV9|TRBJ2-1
CASSVALLGGYNEQFF
TGTGCCAGCAGCGTGGCTTTACTAGGCGGTTACAATGAGCAGTTCTTC
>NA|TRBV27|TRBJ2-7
CASSLRQFYEQYF
TGTGCCAGCAGTTTACGGCAGTTCTACGAGCAGTACTTC
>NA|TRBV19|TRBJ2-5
CASSIAVTRKETQYF
TGTGCCAGTAGTATAGCTGTAACACGAAAAGAGACCCAGTACTTC